Following are 21 T cell receptor beta chains from one sample sequenced in a study of T cells in Graves' hyperthyroidism and ophthalmopathy. Amplification targeted TCR beta CDR3 regions from RNA transcripts. TCR CDR3 underwent first-round RT-PCR with the HTBI primer set. TCRdb re-derived calls from the multiplex PCR reads in MiXCR, one entry per CDR3 protein. The repertoire holds about 210,000 distinct CDR3 sequences, with about 15% as singletons. Sequenced sample: blood. The receptor source for this set is a man aged 50 to 60 with Graves' hyperthyroidism.

The V call is TRBV5-4, the J call TRBJ2-3; TRBD1 might be the D (5 bases). The CDR3 loop spans 12 amino acids. Germline values: CDR1 SGHNT, CDR2 YYREEE (reference sequence). Between the trimmed V and J ends, which lost 5 bases and 4 bases, there was a span of 8 bases. CDR3 DNA: TGTGCCAGCAGTTCCAGGGCAGATACGCAGTATTTT. Protein sequence: CASSSRADTQYF.

The sample holds a few counts of this clonotype. This rearrangement joins TRBV5-6 to TRBJ1-1, with D perhaps matching TRBD1 (5 bases). The CDR3 contains 15 residues. The germline V and J ends were trimmed by 3 bases and 1 base, with 13 bases remaining between them. Germline loops: CDR1 SGHDT, CDR2 YYEEEE. CDR3 residues: CASSSRGGGNTEAFF. The CDR3 DNA is TGTGCCAGCAGCTCCCGGGGGGGGGGGAACACTGAAGCTTTCTTT.

The rearrangement uses TRBV12-3 or TRBV12-4 and TRBJ2-5, with D hard to call. The germline V and J ends were trimmed by 5 bases and 4 bases, with 17 bases remaining between them. There are 15 residues in the CDR3. The CDR3 DNA reads TGTGCCAGCAGTCCCCCCAGAGGTCGCGGAGAGACCCAGTACTTC. Its protein is CASSPPRGRGETQYF.

This clonotype was counted ten times or more. The chain links TRBV2 to TRBJ1-1; D is unresolved. The V end lost 6 bases, the J end lost 4 bases, and 18 bases lay between the germline ends. The CDR3 consists of 15 residues. CDR1 is SNHLY and CDR2 is FYNNEI in the germline V gene. The CDR3: CASREKTVIGTEAFF. The CDR3 DNA sequence: TGTGCCAGCAGAGAAAAAACGGTGATTGGCACTGAAGCTTTCTTT. The variable domain in full, completed from reference TRBV2 and TRBJ1-1, reads EPEVTQTPSHQVTQMGQEVILRCVPISNHLYFYWYRQILGQKVEFLVSFYNNEISEKSEIFDDQFSVERPDGSNFTLKIRSTKLEDSAMYFCASREKTVIGTEAFFGQGTRLTVV.

This clonotype was detected ten times or more. This rearrangement joins TRBV6-1 to TRBJ2-7, with D hard to call. The ends were cut back, 4 bases at V and 5 bases at J, with 12 bases in the middle. The CDR3 is 13 residues long. Per germline, CDR1 MNHNS and CDR2 SASEGT. As DNA, the CDR3 is TGTGCCAGCAGTGTCCGAGACACAAACGAGCAGTACTTC. It translates to CASSVRDTNEQYF.

There are a few counts of this clonotype. The chain couples TRBV29-1 to TRBJ1-5; D not resolved. V was shortened by 5 bases and J by 2 bases, with 16 bases between the two germline ends. Germline V gene sequence: CDR1 SQVTM, CDR2 ANQGSEA. The CDR3 extends over 15 amino acids. CDR3 in amino acids: CSVQTGLTGNQPQHF. The CDR3 bases are TGCAGCGTTCAAACGGGGTTGACGGGCAATCAGCCCCAGCATTTT.

Many counts were recorded for this clonotype. The chain recombines TRBV29-1 with TRBJ2-5, with D possibly TRBD2 on 6 matching bases. This CDR3 is built from 13 residues. Germline values: CDR1 SQVTM, CDR2 ANQGSEA. V was clipped by 0 bases and J by 7 bases, with 12 bases between them. DNA for the CDR3: TGCAGCGTTGAAGATGGAGGGACGGGGACCCAGTACTTC. Its protein product is CSVEDGGTGTQYF.

The rearrangement joins TRBV29-1 to TRBJ2-1, with D uncertain. CDR1 and CDR2 from the germline V gene are SQVTM and ANQGSEA. CDR3 length: 11 residues. V was clipped by 4 bases and J by 10 bases, with 11 bases between them. The CDR3 spells CSVGGEPEQFF. The CDR3 nucleotides read TGCAGCGTTGGTGGTGAGCCGGAGCAGTTCTTC.

This clonotype was recorded many times. The CDR3 region is CASSRSGRALVGETQYF. The CDR3 DNA sequence: TGTGCCAGCAGCCGTAGCGGGAGGGCCCTCGTCGGAGAGACCCAGTACTTC. The chain combines TRBV11-1 with TRBJ2-5, with 11 bases fitting TRBD2. V was pared by 5 bases and J by 4 bases, with 12 bases of the junction left unmatched. CDR1 is SGHAT and CDR2 is FQDESV in the germline V gene (reference sequence). This CDR3 spans 17 amino acids.

This clonotype was detected ten times or more. The rearrangement joins TRBV29-1 to TRBJ2-3; D possibly corresponds to TRBD1 (6 bases). The CDR3 sequence is 16 residues long. V was pared by 5 bases and J by 0 bases, with 18 bases between. Germline-derived CDR1 and CDR2 are SQVTM and ANQGSEA. CDR3: CSVPHSGTQSTDTQYF. The DNA of the CDR3 is TGCAGCGTTCCTCACTCCGGGACACAGAGCACAGATACGCAGTATTTT.

A remark on this clonotype: With a much larger clone just one base away, this may be a read error. The chain employs TRBV3-1 and TRBJ2-1; TRBD2 matches at 9 bases. Germline CDR1 LGHDT, CDR2 YNNKEL (reference sequence). The CDR3 length is 16 residues. V lost 0 bases and J lost 10; bases outside the gene matches: 10. The CDR3 DNA reads TGTGCCAGCAGCCAAGATGAGATTAGCGGGAGTTACGAGCAGTTCTTC. It translates to CASSQDEISGSYEQFF.

This clonotype has at least ten counts. The rearrangement uses TRBV6-1 and TRBJ2-1; TRBD1 is a possible D gene (5 bases). This CDR3 spans 15 amino acids. Germline CDR1 MNHNS, CDR2 SASEGT. Between the trimmed V and J ends, which lost 5 bases and 4 bases, there was a span of 15 bases. The chain's CDR3 is CASSSPDKGYNEQFF. The CDR3, as DNA: TGTGCCAGCAGTTCTCCGGACAAAGGTTACAATGAGCAGTTCTTC.

This clonotype showed up many times. The V gene is TRBV7-3, the J gene TRBJ2-5; TRBD1 matches at 7 bases. CDR3 size: 14 residues. CDR1 and CDR2 from the germline V gene are SGHTA and FQGTGA. Trimming at V came to 4 bases and at J to 4 bases, leaving 6 bases not matched to a gene. The CDR3 is CASSSGQVGETQYF. In DNA, the CDR3 is TGTGCCAGCAGCTCCGGACAGGTTGGAGAGACCCAGTACTTC.

The chain employs TRBV5-1 and TRBJ2-1; 9 bases map to TRBD2. The CDR3 has 16 residues. CDR1 SGHRS and CDR2 YFSETQ come from the germline V gene. Trimming cost V 2 bases and J 3 bases; bases outside gene matches: 6. The CDR3 nucleotides are TGCGCCAGCAGCTTAATAGCGGGAGACGGCTACAATGAGCAGTTCTTC. This sequence encodes CASSLIAGDGYNEQFF.

The chain combines TRBV3-1 with TRBJ2-2, with 8 positions matching TRBD2. CDR1 is LGHDT and CDR2 is YNNKEL in the germline V gene (reference sequence). V lost 4 bases and J lost 12; bases outside the gene matches: 10. This CDR3 has 14 residues. This CDR3 is CASSPRGSGSKLFF. CDR3 in DNA: TGTGCCAGCAGCCCTCGTGGAAGCGGGAGCAAGCTGTTTTTT. The complete variable domain, with remaining parts taken from reference TRBV3-1 and TRBJ2-2, reads DTAVSQTPKYLVTQMGNDKSIKCEQNLGHDTMYWYKQDSKKFLKIMFSYNNKELIINETVPNRFSPKSPDKAHLNLHINSLELGDSAVYFCASSPRGSGSKLFFGEGSRLTVL.

CDR3 loop: CASSSAPTGWYEQYF. The CDR3 DNA follows: TGTGCCAGCAGCTCAGCCCCGACAGGGTGGTACGAGCAGTACTTC. The chain joins TRBV7-2 to TRBJ2-7; TRBD1 matches 7 bases. The CDR3 covers 15 residues. J gave up 4 bases and V 4 bases, and 10 bases lay outside the gene matches. Germline lookup yields CDR1 SGHTA and CDR2 FQGNSA.

This clonotype has ten or more counts. The rearrangement uses TRBV7-2 and TRBJ2-7; TRBD2 aligns across 9 bases. V lost 2 bases to trimming and J lost 2 bases; unmatched junction nucleotides: 10. This CDR3 is 17 amino acids long. Per the germline V gene, CDR1 is SGHTA and CDR2 is FQGNSA. The CDR3 DNA sequence: TGTGCCAGCAGCTTACGGTTAGCGGGAGCTTCCGCCTACGAGCAGTACTTC. Translation: CASSLRLAGASAYEQYF.

In its sample, this clonotype was seen many times. The V call is TRBV10-3, the J call TRBJ2-7; possible D gene TRBD1, 5 bases. Trimming removed 11 bases at V and 0 bases at J, with 14 bases between. The CDR3 consists of 13 residues. CDR1 ENHRY and CDR2 SYGVKD come from the germline V gene. The CDR3 nucleotides read TGTGCCCTACGGACCGACAGCTCCTACGAGCAGTACTTC. Its translation is CALRTDSSYEQYF.

At least ten counts were recorded for this clonotype. Germline and junction disagree at one end, which may indicate a read error. The rearrangement links TRBV12-3 or TRBV12-4 to TRBJ2-1; a possible D gene is TRBD2 (5 bases). The CDR3 length is 14 residues. CDR3 nucleotide sequence: TGTGCCAGCAGTTTAGAGGACGGGAACAACGAGCAGTTCTTC. Residues: CASSLEDGNNEQFF.

This clonotype showed up many times. The chain is built from TRBV3-1 and TRBJ1-1; TRBD1 aligns across 8 bases. The germline V gene has CDR1 LGHDT and CDR2 YNNKEL (reference sequence). The CDR3 extends over 16 amino acids. The V gene end was trimmed by 1 base and the J gene end by 5 bases; junction bases not matched to a gene: 9. CDR3 loop: CASSQADRGRGTEAFF. The CDR3 DNA reads as TGTGCCAGCAGCCAAGCTGACAGGGGTCGAGGAACTGAAGCTTTCTTT.

The chain carries TRBV7-3 and TRBJ2-1; D remains unclear. With 5 bases removed from V and 4 bases from J, the gap between germline ends came to 6 bases. The CDR3 runs 12 residues. CDR1 and CDR2 from the germline V gene are SGHTA and FQGTGA. This CDR3 is CASSHGYNEQFF. As DNA, the CDR3 is TGTGCCAGCAGCCATGGTTACAATGAGCAGTTCTTC.